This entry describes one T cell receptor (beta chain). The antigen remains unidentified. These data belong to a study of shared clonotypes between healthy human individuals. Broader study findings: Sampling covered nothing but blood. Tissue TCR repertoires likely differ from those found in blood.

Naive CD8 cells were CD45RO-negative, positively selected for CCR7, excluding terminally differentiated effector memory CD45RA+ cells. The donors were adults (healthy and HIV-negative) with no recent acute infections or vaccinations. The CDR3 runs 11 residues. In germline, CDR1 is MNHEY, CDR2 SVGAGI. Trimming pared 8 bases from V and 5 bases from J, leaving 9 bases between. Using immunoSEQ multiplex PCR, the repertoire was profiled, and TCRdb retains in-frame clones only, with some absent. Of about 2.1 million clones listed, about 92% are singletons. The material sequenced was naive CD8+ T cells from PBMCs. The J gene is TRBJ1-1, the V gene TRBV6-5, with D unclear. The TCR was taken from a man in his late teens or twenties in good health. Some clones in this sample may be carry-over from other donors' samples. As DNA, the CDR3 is TGTGCCAGCGGACCACTAACTGAAGCTTTCTTT. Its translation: CASGPLTEAFF.